Below, 14 T cell receptor beta chains from the same sample are listed, as sequenced in a study of blood T cells in healthy people across ages. A second PCR, run for about 7 to 11 cycles, used a sample-barcoded 5' primer plus a J-beta primer mix. MiXCR, applied by TCRdb to the 5' RACE reads, yields one record per CDR3 protein. The profile shows 700,000 or so distinct CDR3 sequences, 40% to 45% of them singletons. The sample taken for sequencing was blood. Every receptor here comes from a man older than 75 in good health.

The J gene is TRBJ1-1, the V gene TRBV18, with a tentative D call TRBD1 (6 bases). Trimming left V 2 bases short and J 4 bases short, with 17 bases between. The CDR3 is made up of 16 amino acids. The germline V gene has CDR1 KGHSH and CDR2 LQKENI. In DNA, the CDR3 is TGTGCCAGCTCACCAACTGAGGGGGGAGGAGGCACTGAAGCTTTCTTT. Translating gives CASSPTEGGGGTEAFF. Looking up the rest from reference TRBV18 and TRBJ1-1 gives the full variable domain: NAGVMQNPRHLVRRRGQEARLRCSPMKGHSHVYWYRQLPEEGLKFMVYLQKENIIDESGMPKERFSAEFPKEGPSILRIQQVVRGDSAAYFCASSPTEGGGGTEAFFGQGTRLTVV.

For this clonotype: A much bigger clone sits one base away, suggesting this may be a read error. This sequence joins TRBV29-1 and TRBJ2-4, with 7 bases matching TRBD1. The DNA end is more similar to TRBJ2-7, so the J call may be wrong. The length of the CDR3 is 11 residues. Germline values: CDR1 SQVTM, CDR2 ANQGSEA. The CDR3: CSVEGQYEQYF. DNA of the CDR3: TGCAGCGTCGAGGGACAGTACGAGCAGTACTTC.

This clonotype appeared a few times. This chain connects TRBV20-1 to TRBJ2-3; 9 bases map to TRBD2. The CDR3 runs 15 residues. The trim removed 5 bases at V and 2 bases at J, leaving 8 bases unmatched. Germline lookup yields CDR1 DFQATT and CDR2 SNEGSKA (reference sequence). In DNA form, the CDR3 reads TGCAGTGCTTTACGACTAGCGGAGATCACAGATACGCAGTATTTT. Its translation is CSALRLAEITDTQYF.

This clonotype was seen a handful of times. This rearrangement joins TRBV25-1 to TRBJ2-3; D uncertain. Germline values: CDR1 MGHDK, CDR2 SYGVNS. CDR3 size: 13 residues. V lost 7 bases, J lost 1 base, and 9 bases lay in between. The CDR3 reads CASILRGTDTQYF. The CDR3 DNA reads as TGTGCCAGCATTCTCAGAGGCACAGATACGCAGTATTTT.

This clonotype occurred a few times. The rearrangement joins TRBV3-1 to TRBJ2-3; 10 nucleotides align to TRBD1. CDR1 is LGHDT and CDR2 is YNNKEL in the germline V gene (reference sequence). This CDR3 spans 13 amino acids. The junction had 4 bases not matched to a gene; V was cut back by 0 bases and J by 13 bases. CDR3 nucleotide sequence: TGTGCCAGCAGCCAAGATAGAGGGACAGGGGAGTATTTT. Amino acid sequence: CASSQDRGTGEYF.

The V and J genes are TRBV9 and TRBJ2-1; 12 bases map to TRBD2. Germline values: CDR1 SGDLS, CDR2 YYNGEE. Trimming cost V 0 bases and J 5 bases; bases outside gene matches: 3. The CDR3 runs 16 residues. CDR3 in DNA: TGTGCCAGCAGCGTAGAGGGACTAGCGGGCCACAATGAGCAGTTCTTC. Protein product: CASSVEGLAGHNEQFF. Together with reference TRBV9 and TRBJ2-1, the CDR3 gives the full variable domain: DSGVTQTPKHLITATGQRVTLRCSPRSGDLSVYWYQQSLDQGLQFLIQYYNGEERAKGNILERFSAQQFPDLHSELNLSSLELGDSALYFCASSVEGLAGHNEQFFGPGTRLTVL.

In its sample, this clonotype was seen many times. The chain combines TRBV10-3 with TRBJ2-4; maybe TRBD2 (5 bases). CDR1 ENHRY and CDR2 SYGVKD come from the germline V gene. The CDR3 contains 15 residues. V was pared by 3 bases and J by 0 bases, with 9 bases between. CDR3: CAISDTGVAKNIQYF. DNA for the CDR3: TGTGCCATCAGTGACACCGGGGTAGCCAAAAACATTCAGTACTTC.

This clonotype appeared a few times. The rearrangement links TRBV20-1 to TRBJ2-1; 12 bases line up with TRBD2. The V segment lost 5 bases and the J segment 15 bases; nucleotides outside the gene matches: 20. The length of the CDR3 is 16 residues. Germline V gives CDR1 DFQATT, CDR2 SNEGSKA (reference sequence). The CDR3 DNA is TGCAGTGCTCCCAATTCAGGACTAGCGGGGTTAACCGAACCGTTCTTC. It translates to CSAPNSGLAGLTEPFF.

This chain joins TRBV24-1 and TRBJ2-5, with 8 nucleotides matching TRBD1. Germline V CDR1 and CDR2: KGHDR, SFDVKD. V shed 3 bases and J 4 bases; nucleotides not matched to a gene: 6. The CDR3 has 15 amino acids. The chain's CDR3 is CATSDPGQERETQYF. In nucleotides, the CDR3 is TGTGCCACCAGTGATCCGGGACAGGAGCGAGAGACCCAGTACTTC.

The chain recombines TRBV7-2 with TRBJ1-1; 8 nucleotides line up with TRBD1. CDR3 length equals 17 residues. Per the germline V gene, CDR1 is SGHTA and CDR2 is FQGNSA. The V and J ends lost 4 bases and 0 bases, in that order; junction bases with no gene match: 10. The CDR3 nucleotides are TGTGCCAGCAGCTCGTTAGTGAGGGACAGGCTGAACACTGAAGCTTTCTTT. It codes for CASSSLVRDRLNTEAFF.

In this sample, this clonotype turned up a few times. This chain joins TRBV3-1 and TRBJ2-7; the match to TRBD2 covers 10 bases. J gave up 7 bases and V 9 bases, and 3 bases lay outside the gene matches. CDR1 is LGHDT and CDR2 is YNNKEL in the germline V gene (reference sequence). The CDR3 runs to 11 residues. The CDR3 region has the DNA TGTGCCAGTAGCGGGGGGAGGGAGCAGTACTTC. It encodes CASSGGREQYF.

The chain couples TRBV4-1 to TRBJ2-5; D uncertain. Gene TRBJ2-7 matches the end of the DNA better, so the J call may be wrong. There are 13 residues in the CDR3. Per germline, CDR1 MGHRA and CDR2 YSYEKL. For the CDR3, the DNA is TGCGCCAGCGGCCGGAGTGTAGCCCCCGAGCAGTACTTC. It is translated as CASGRSVAPEQYF.

This clonotype was observed a few times. J is TRBJ2-3 and V is TRBV3-1; D may be TRBD1 (6 bases). Germline V gene data show CDR1 as LGHDT and CDR2 as YNNKEL (reference sequence). The V gene lost 6 bases and the J gene lost 1 base, with 14 bases spanning the gap. The CDR3 has 15 amino acids. CDR3 sequence reads: CASSEQGHGTDTQYF. The CDR3 nucleotides read TGTGCCAGCAGTGAACAGGGACATGGCACAGATACGCAGTATTTT.

The chain employs TRBV30 and TRBJ2-1; D is unresolved. V was clipped by 0 bases and J by 1 base, with 13 bases between them. This CDR3 is built from 16 residues. CDR1 GTSNPN and CDR2 SVGIG come from the germline V gene (reference sequence). Here the CDR3 DNA reads TGTGCCTGGAGTGTACAACAGCTACCGTCCTACAATGAGCAGTTCTTC. This translates into CAWSVQQLPSYNEQFF.